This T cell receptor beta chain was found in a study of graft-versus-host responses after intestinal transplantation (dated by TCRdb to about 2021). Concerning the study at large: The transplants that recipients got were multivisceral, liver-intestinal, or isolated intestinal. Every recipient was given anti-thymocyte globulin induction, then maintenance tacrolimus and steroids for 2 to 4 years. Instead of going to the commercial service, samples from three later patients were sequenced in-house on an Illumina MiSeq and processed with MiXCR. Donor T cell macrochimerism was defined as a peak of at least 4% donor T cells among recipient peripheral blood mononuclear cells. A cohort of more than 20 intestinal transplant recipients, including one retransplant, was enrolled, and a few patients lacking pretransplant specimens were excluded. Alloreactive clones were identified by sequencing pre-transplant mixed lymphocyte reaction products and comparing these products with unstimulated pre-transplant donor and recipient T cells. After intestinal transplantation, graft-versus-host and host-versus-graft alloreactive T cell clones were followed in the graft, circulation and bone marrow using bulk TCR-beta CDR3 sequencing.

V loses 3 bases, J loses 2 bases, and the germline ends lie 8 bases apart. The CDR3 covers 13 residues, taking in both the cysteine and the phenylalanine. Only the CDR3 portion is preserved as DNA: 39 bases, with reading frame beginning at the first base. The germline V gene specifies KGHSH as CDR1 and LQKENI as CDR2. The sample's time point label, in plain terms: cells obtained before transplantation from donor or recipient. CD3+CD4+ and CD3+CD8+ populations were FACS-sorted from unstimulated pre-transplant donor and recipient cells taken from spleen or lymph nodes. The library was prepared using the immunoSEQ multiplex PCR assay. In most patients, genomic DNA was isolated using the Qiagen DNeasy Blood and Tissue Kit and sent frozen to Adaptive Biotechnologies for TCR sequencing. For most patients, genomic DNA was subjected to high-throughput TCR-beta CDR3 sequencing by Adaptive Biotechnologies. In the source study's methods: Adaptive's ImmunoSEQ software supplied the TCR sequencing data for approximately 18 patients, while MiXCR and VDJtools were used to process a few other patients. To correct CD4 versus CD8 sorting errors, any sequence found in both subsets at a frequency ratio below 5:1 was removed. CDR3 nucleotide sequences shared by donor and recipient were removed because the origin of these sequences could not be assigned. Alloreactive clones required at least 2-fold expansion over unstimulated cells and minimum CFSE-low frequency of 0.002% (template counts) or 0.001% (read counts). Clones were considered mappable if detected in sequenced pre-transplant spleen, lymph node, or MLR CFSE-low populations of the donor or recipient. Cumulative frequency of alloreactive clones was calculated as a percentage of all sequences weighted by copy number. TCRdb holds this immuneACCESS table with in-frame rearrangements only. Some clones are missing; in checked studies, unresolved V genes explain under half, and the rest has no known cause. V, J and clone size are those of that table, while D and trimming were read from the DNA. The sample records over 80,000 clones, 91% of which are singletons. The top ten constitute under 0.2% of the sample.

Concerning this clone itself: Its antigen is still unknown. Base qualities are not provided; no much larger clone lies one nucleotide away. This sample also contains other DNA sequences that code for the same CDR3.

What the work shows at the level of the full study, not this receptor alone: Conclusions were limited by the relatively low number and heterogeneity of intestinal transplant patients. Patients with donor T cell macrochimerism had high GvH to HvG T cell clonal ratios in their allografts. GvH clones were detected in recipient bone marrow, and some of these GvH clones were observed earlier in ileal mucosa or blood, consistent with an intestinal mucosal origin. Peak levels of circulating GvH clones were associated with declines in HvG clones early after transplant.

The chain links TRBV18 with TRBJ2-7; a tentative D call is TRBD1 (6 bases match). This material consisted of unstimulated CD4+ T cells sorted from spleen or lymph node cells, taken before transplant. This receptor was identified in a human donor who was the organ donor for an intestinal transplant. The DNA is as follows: TGTGCCAGCTCACCGACAGGAACCTACGAGCAGTACTTC. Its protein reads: CASSPTGTYEQYF.